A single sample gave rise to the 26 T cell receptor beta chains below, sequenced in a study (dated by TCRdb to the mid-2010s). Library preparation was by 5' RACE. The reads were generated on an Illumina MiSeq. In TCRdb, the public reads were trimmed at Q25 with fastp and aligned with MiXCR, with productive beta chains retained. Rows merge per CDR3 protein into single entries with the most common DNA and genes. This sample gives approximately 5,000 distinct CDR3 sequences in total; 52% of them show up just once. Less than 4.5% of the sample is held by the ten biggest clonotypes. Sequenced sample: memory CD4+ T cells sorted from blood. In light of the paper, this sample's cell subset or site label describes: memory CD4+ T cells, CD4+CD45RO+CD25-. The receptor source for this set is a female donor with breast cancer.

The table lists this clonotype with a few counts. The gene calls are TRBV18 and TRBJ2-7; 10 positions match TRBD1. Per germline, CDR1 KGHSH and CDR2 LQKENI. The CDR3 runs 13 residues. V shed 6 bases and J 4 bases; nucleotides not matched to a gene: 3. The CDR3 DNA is TGTGCCAGCTCGCTGGACAGGGGGTACGAGCAGTACTTC. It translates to CASSLDRGYEQYF. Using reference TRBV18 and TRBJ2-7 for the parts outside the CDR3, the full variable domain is NAGVMQNPRHLVRRRGQEARLRCSPMKGHSHVYWYRQLPEEGLKFMVYLQKENIIDESGMPKERFSAEFPKEGPSILRIQQVVRGDSAAYFCASSLDRGYEQYFGPGTRLTVT.

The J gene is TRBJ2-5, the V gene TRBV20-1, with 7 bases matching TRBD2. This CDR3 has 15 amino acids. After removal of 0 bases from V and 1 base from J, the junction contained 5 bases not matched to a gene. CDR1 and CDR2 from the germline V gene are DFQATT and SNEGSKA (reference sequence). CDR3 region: CSARDERGFQETQYF. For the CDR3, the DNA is TGCAGTGCTAGAGATGAGCGGGGTTTCCAAGAGACCCAGTACTTC.

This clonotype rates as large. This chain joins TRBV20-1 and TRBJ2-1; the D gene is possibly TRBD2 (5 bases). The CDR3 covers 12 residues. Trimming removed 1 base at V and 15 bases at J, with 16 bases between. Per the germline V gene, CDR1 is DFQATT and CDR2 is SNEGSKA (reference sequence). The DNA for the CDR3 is TGCAGTGCTAGAGGCGTAAGCGGAATGGTGTTCTTC. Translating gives CSARGVSGMVFF.

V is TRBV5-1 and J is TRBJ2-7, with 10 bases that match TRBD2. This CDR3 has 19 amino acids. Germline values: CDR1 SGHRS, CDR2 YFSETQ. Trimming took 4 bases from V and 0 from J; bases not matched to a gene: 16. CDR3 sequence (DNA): TGCGCCAGCAGCCCAGGAACTAGCGGGAACGGATCAGGCTCCTACGAGCAGTACTTC. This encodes CASSPGTSGNGSGSYEQYF.

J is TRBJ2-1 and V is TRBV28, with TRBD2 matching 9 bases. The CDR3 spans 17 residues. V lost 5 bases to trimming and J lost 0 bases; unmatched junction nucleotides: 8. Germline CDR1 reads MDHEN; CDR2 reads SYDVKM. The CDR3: CASSTGLALSSYNEQFF. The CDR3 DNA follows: TGTGCCAGCAGTACAGGACTAGCGTTAAGCTCCTACAATGAGCAGTTCTTC.

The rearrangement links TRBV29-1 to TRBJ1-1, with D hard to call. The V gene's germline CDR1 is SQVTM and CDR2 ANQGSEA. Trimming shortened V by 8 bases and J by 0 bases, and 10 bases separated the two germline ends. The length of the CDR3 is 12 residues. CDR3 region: CSTDGLNTEAFF. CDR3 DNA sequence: TGCAGCACGGACGGATTGAACACTGAAGCTTTCTTT.

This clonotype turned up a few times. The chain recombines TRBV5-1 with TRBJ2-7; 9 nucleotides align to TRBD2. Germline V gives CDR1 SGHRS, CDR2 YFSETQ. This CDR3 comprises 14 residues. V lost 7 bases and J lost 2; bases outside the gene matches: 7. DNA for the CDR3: TGCGCCAGCGGAAGCGGGGGGCCCACCTACGAGCAGTACTTC. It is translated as CASGSGGPTYEQYF.

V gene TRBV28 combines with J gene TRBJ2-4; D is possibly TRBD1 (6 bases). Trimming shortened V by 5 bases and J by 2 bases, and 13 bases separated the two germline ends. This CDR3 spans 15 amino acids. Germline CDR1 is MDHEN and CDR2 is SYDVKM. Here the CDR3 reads CASSTMDRPKNIQYF. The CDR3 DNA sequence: TGTGCCAGCAGTACCATGGACAGACCCAAAAACATTCAGTACTTC.

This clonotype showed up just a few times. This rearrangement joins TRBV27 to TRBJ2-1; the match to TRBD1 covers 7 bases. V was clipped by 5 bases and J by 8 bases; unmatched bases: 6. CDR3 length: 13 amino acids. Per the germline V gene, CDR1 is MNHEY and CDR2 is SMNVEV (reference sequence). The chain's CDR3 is CASSKTGIDEQFF. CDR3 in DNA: TGTGCCAGCAGTAAGACAGGGATCGATGAGCAGTTCTTC.

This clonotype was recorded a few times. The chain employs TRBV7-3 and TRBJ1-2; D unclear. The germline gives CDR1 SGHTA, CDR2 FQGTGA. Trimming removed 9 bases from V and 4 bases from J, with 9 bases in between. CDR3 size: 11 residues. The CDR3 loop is CARQSAYGYTF. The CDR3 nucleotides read TGTGCCAGACAAAGTGCCTATGGCTACACCTTC.

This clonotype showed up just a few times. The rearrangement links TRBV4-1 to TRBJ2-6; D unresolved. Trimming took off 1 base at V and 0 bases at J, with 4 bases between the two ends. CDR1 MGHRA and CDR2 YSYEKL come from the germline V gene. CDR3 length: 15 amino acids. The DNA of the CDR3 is TGCGCCAGCAGCCAAGTACACTCTGGGGCCAACGTCCTGACTTTC. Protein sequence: CASSQVHSGANVLTF.

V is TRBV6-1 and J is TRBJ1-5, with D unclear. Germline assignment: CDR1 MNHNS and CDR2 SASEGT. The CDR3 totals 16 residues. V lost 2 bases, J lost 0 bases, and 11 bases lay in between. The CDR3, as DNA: TGTGCCAGCAGTGAACGGCCAGGATTTAGCAATCAGCCCCAGCATTTT. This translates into CASSERPGFSNQPQHF.

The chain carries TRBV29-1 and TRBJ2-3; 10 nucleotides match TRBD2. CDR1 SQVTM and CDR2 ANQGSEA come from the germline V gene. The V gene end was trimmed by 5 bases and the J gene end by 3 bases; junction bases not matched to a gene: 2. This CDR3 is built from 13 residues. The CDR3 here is CSVLAGATDTQYF. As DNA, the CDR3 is TGCAGCGTTCTAGCGGGAGCTACAGATACGCAGTATTTT.

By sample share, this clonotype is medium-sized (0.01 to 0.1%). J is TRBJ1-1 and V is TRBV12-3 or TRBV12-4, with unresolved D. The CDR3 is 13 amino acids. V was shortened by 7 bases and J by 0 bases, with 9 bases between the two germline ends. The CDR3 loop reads CASTREMNTEAFF. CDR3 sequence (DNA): TGTGCCAGCACGCGGGAAATGAACACTGAAGCTTTCTTT.

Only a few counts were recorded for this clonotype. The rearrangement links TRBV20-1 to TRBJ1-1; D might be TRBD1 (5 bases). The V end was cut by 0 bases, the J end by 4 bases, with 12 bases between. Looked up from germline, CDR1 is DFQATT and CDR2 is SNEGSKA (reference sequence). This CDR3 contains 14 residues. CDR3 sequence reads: CSARDGRGFTEAFF. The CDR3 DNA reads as TGCAGTGCTAGAGATGGGAGGGGCTTCACTGAAGCTTTCTTT.

For the CDR3, the DNA is TGTGCCAGCAGCCAAGATTGGACGGCGGCGGGGAGCACAGATACGCAGTATTTT. Encoded protein: CASSQDWTAAGSTDTQYF. V usage is TRBV4-2 and J usage is TRBJ2-3, with D possibly TRBD2 on 6 matching bases. The CDR3 is made up of 18 amino acids. Germline-derived CDR1 and CDR2 are LGHNA and YNFKEQ. Deletions cut 0 bases from V and 0 bases from J, with 16 bases between.

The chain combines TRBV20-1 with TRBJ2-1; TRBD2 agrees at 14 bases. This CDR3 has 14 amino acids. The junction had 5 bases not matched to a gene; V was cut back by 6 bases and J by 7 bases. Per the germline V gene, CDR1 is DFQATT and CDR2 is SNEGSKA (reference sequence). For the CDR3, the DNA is TGCAGTGCAACCGGGACTAGCGGGGGTAATGAGCAGTTCTTC. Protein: CSATGTSGGNEQFF.

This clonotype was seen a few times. Written as DNA, the CDR3 is TGCGCCAGCAGTCCTACCGGGACAGGGGACACTGAAGCTTTCTTT. Residues: CASSPTGTGDTEAFF. The V call is TRBV5-1, the J call TRBJ1-1; 10 nucleotides match TRBD1. V trimming: 5 bases; J trimming: 3 bases; junction bases outside the gene matches: 7. The germline CDR1 and CDR2 sequences are SGHRS and YFSETQ. This CDR3 contains 15 residues.

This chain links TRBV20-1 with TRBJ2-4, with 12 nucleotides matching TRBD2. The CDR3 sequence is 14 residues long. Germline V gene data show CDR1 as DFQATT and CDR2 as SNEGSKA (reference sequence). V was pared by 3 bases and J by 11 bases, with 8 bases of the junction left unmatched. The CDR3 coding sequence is TGCAGTGCTAGGGGACTAGCGGGCTTGGGCTTTCAGTACTTC. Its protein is CSARGLAGLGFQYF.

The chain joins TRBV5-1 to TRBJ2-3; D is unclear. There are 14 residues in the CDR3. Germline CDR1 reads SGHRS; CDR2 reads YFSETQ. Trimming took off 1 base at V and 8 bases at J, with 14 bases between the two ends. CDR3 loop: CASSLSERLGTQYF. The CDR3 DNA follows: TGCGCCAGCAGCTTGTCCGAGAGACTTGGTACGCAGTATTTT.

The CDR3 coding sequence is TGCGCCAGCAGCCAAGGACGACAGGGGGCGTACGAGCAGTACTTC. The encoded protein is CASSQGRQGAYEQYF. The genes are TRBV4-1 and TRBJ2-7; 10 nucleotides align to TRBD1. Trimming cost V 1 base and J 4 bases; bases outside gene matches: 4. Germline CDR1 and CDR2: MGHRA and YSYEKL. The CDR3 is 15 residues long.

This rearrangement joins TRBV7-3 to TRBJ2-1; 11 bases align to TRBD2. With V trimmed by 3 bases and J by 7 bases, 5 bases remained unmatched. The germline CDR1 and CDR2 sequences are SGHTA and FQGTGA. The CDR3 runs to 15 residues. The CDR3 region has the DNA TGTGCCAGCAGCTTTAGCGGGAGGGCCCAAAATGAGCAGTTCTTC. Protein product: CASSFSGRAQNEQFF.

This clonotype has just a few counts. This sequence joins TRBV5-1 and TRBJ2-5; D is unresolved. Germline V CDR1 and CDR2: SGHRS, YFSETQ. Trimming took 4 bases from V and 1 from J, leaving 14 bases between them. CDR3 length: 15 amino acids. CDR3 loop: CASSPDRVGQETQYF. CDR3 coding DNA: TGCGCCAGCAGCCCGGACCGAGTGGGCCAAGAGACCCAGTACTTC. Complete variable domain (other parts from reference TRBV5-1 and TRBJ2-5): KAGVTQTPRYLIKTRGQQVTLSCSPISGHRSVSWYQQTPGQGLQFLFEYFSETQRNKGNFPGRFSGRQFSNSRSEMNVSTLELGDSALYLCASSPDRVGQETQYFGPGTRLLVL.

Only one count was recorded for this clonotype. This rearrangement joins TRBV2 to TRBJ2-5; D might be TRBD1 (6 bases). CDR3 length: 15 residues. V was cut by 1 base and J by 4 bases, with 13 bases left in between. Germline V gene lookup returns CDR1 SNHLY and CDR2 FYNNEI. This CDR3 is CASSEGWGPGETQYF. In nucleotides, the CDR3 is TGTGCCAGCAGTGAAGGCTGGGGGCCAGGAGAGACCCAGTACTTC.

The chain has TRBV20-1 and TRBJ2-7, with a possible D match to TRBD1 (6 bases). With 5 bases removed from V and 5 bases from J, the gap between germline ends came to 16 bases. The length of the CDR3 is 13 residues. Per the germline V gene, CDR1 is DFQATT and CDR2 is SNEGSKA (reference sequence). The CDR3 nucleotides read TGCAGTGCTTTCCCCAGCCACAGGGACGAGCAGTACTTC. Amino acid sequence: CSAFPSHRDEQYF.

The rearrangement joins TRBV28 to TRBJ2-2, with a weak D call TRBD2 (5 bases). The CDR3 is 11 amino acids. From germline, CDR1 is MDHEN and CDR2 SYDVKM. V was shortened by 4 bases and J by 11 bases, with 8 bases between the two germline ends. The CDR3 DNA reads TGTGCCAGCAGTTCCGGGAATGAGCTGTTTTTT. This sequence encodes CASSSGNELFF. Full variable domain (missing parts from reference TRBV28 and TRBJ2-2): DVKVTQSSRYLVKRTGEKVFLECVQDMDHENMFWYRQDPGLGLRLIYFSYDVKMKEKGDIPEGYSVSREKKERFSLILESASTNQTSMYLCASSSGNELFFGEGSRLTVL.